The 25 T cell receptor beta chains below come from one sample, sequenced in a study of metastatic and nonmetastatic thyroid tumors (dated by TCRdb to the early 2020s). Library construction relied on PCR. Instrument on record: Illumina HiSeq 4000. TCRdb took the public reads, trimmed them with fastp at Q25, ran MiXCR for clone calling and kept in-frame beta chains. The sample contains roughly 32,000 clones, 7.4% of them found a single time. The top ten constitute 35% to 50% of the sample. No treatment had been received by any patient before thyroid surgery. Sequencing input: blood. These TCRs come from a female donor with papillary thyroid cancer or a benign thyroid nodule (not recorded which). Some clones in this sample may be carry-over from other donors' samples.

In its sample, this clone was seen many times. This chain uses TRBV7-2 with TRBJ2-4, with TRBD1 matching 8 bases. The CDR3 consists of 14 residues. The germline CDR1 and CDR2 sequences are SGHTA and FQGNSA. V lost 2 bases, J lost 6 bases, and 3 bases stayed unmatched. CDR3 in DNA: TGTGCCAGCAGCTTAAAGACAGGGGTAAACATTCAGTACTTC. It is translated as CASSLKTGVNIQYF.

This clone is labeled large (0.1 to 1%). The genes are TRBV9 and TRBJ1-2; a possible D gene is TRBD1 (6 bases). Germline CDR1 reads SGDLS; CDR2 reads YYNGEE. Trimming took 3 bases from V and 4 from J, leaving 19 bases between them. This CDR3 contains 16 residues. The CDR3: CASSAQRGREGYGYTF. CDR3 coding DNA: TGTGCCAGCAGCGCCCAGCGGGGGCGCGAGGGCTATGGCTACACCTTC.

Only a few counts were recorded for this clone. The rearrangement uses TRBV9 and TRBJ2-3; TRBD2 matches 10 bases. Germline trimming cut 1 base from V and 5 bases from J; bases unmatched to any gene: 7. Per the germline V gene, CDR1 is SGDLS and CDR2 is YYNGEE. This CDR3 comprises 16 residues. CDR3 nucleotide sequence: TGTGCCAGCAGCGTATCCCTAGCGGGGGCCAGAGATACGCAGTATTTT. It is translated as CASSVSLAGARDTQYF.

This chain joins TRBV18 and TRBJ2-2; maybe TRBD2 (5 bases). V was cut by 3 bases and J by 3 bases, with 11 bases left in between. Per the germline V gene, CDR1 is KGHSH and CDR2 is LQKENI. This CDR3 comprises 15 residues. The CDR3 loop reads CASSPRSGYTGELFF. As DNA, the CDR3 is TGTGCCAGCTCACCGAGGTCGGGATACACCGGGGAGCTGTTTTTT.

In its sample, this clone ranks as medium-sized. The rearrangement joins TRBV6-1 to TRBJ2-7; 8 positions match TRBD1. Per the germline V gene, CDR1 is MNHNS and CDR2 is SASEGT. The CDR3 sequence is 14 residues long. V shed 2 bases and J 6 bases; nucleotides not matched to a gene: 6. The CDR3 here is CASSELGRGREQYF. In DNA form, the CDR3 reads TGTGCCAGCAGTGAACTTGGCAGGGGGCGCGAGCAGTACTTC.

This clone was recorded at least ten times. The chain couples TRBV5-1 to TRBJ1-2; 8 bases align to TRBD1. Losses at the gene ends were 2 bases for V and 8 bases for J; bases not matched to a gene: 8. This CDR3 has 14 amino acids. Germline-derived CDR1 and CDR2 are SGHRS and YFSETQ. CDR3 in DNA: TGCGCCAGCAGCTTTCGGGGGACAGGTTCCGGCTACACCTTC. Amino acids: CASSFRGTGSGYTF.

This clone came up many times. The chain links TRBV4-1 to TRBJ2-3, with D maybe TRBD1 (6 bases). The CDR3 is made up of 15 amino acids. Per the germline V gene, CDR1 is MGHRA and CDR2 is YSYEKL. Trimming left V 4 bases short and J 2 bases short, with 13 bases between. CDR3 protein: CASSRSGQHTDTQYF. CDR3 DNA: TGCGCCAGCAGCCGCTCCGGACAGCACACAGATACGCAGTATTTT.

The gene calls are TRBV9 and TRBJ1-2; 8 bases line up with TRBD1. The CDR3 sequence is 15 residues long. Germline loops: CDR1 SGDLS, CDR2 YYNGEE. J was trimmed by 7 bases and V by 4 bases; bases with no gene match: 12. The CDR3, as DNA: TGTGCCAGCAGCTATGAGGGACAGGTAGTTAGTGGCTACACCTTC. Translating it yields CASSYEGQVVSGYTF.

This clone was seen at least ten times. The rearrangement links TRBV5-6 to TRBJ2-7; D is perhaps TRBD1 (5 bases). The germline CDR1 and CDR2 sequences are SGHDT and YYEEEE. This CDR3 has 14 residues. Between the trimmed V and J ends, which lost 4 bases and 1 base, there was a span of 12 bases. CDR3 region: CASSPAGLSYEQYF. For the CDR3, the DNA is TGTGCCAGCAGCCCAGCAGGGCTTTCCTACGAGCAGTACTTC.

This clone was seen at least ten times. The gene calls are TRBV7-2 and TRBJ2-7; D perhaps matches TRBD1 (5 bases). The CDR3 totals 13 residues. Trimming took off 5 bases at V and 7 bases at J, with 15 bases between the two ends. Germline V CDR1 and CDR2: SGHTA, FQGNSA. The CDR3 reads CASSPGIRREQYF. The CDR3 nucleotides read TGTGCCAGCAGCCCAGGGATACGTCGGGAGCAGTACTTC.

The genes are TRBV20-1 and TRBJ2-3, with D possibly TRBD2 on 7 matching bases. Between the trimmed V and J ends, which lost 4 bases and 7 bases, there was a span of 18 bases. The CDR3 length is 14 residues. Germline V gene lookup returns CDR1 DFQATT and CDR2 SNEGSKA (reference sequence). The CDR3 region is CSAIPPGGPNTQYF. CDR3 DNA sequence: TGCAGTGCTATCCCCCCGGGGGGCCCCAATACGCAGTATTTT.

This clone was counted at least ten times. V is TRBV12-3 or TRBV12-4 and J is TRBJ2-2; 10 bases map to TRBD1. There are 16 residues in the CDR3. The trim removed 5 bases at V and 2 bases at J, leaving 5 bases unmatched. The CDR3 loop is CASSARQGANTGELFF. Here the CDR3 DNA reads TGTGCCAGCAGTGCCCGACAGGGGGCAAACACCGGGGAGCTGTTTTTT.

Ten or more counts support this clone. This sequence joins TRBV12-3 or TRBV12-4 and TRBJ1-4, with TRBD1 matching over 9 bases. The J segment lost 5 bases and the V segment lost 6 bases, leaving 4 bases of the junction unmatched. The CDR3 totals 14 residues. This CDR3 reads CASRVGTGNEKLFF. CDR3 bases: TGTGCCAGCAGGGTAGGGACAGGGAATGAAAAACTGTTTTTT.

This clone was found many times. The chain employs TRBV12-3 or TRBV12-4 and TRBJ2-2; 8 positions match TRBD1. The CDR3 extends over 14 amino acids. Unmatched junction bases numbered 4, after V lost 8 bases and J lost 2 bases. The CDR3 DNA reads TGTGCCAGCCCAGACAGGGGTAACACCGGGGAGCTGTTTTTT. It encodes CASPDRGNTGELFF.

This clone was recorded at least ten times. V gene TRBV24-1 combines with J gene TRBJ1-2; no firm D call. The V gene lost 0 bases and the J gene lost 7 bases, with 14 bases spanning the gap. The CDR3 totals 15 residues. CDR1 KGHDR and CDR2 SFDVKD come from the germline V gene. The CDR3 nucleotides read TGTGCCACCAGTGATTTGAATGCAGATTATGGTGGCTACACCTTC. The encoded protein is CATSDLNADYGGYTF.

This clone showed up many times. The chain uses TRBV3-1 and TRBJ1-6, with 7 bases matching TRBD1. The CDR3 contains 16 residues. In germline, CDR1 is LGHDT, CDR2 YNNKEL (reference sequence). The V and J ends lost 0 bases and 7 bases, in that order; junction bases with no gene match: 6. The CDR3 DNA follows: TGTGCCAGCAGCCAAGAACTGACAGGGCGAAATTCACCCCTCCACTTT. As protein: CASSQELTGRNSPLHF.

This clone was recorded many times. This chain links TRBV28 with TRBJ2-2; D gene uncertain. This CDR3 contains 12 residues. V was cut by 3 bases and J by 3 bases, with 2 bases left in between. Germline CDR1 and CDR2: MDHEN and SYDVKM. Here the CDR3 DNA reads TGTGCCAGCAGTTTGTACACCGGGGAGCTGTTTTTT. Amino acids: CASSLYTGELFF.

This clone was observed at least ten times. The sample holds other DNA sequences that translate to the same CDR3. V usage is TRBV20-1 and J usage is TRBJ2-3, with D perhaps TRBD1 or TRBD2 (6 bases each). The length of the CDR3 is 17 residues. Per germline, CDR1 DFQATT and CDR2 SNEGSKA (reference sequence). V was shortened by 0 bases and J by 1 base, with 17 bases between the two germline ends. For the CDR3, the DNA is TGCAGTGCTAGAGATCGTTGGGGGGCGCCGGGCACAGATACGCAGTATTTT. Protein: CSARDRWGAPGTDTQYF.

The sample holds many counts of this clone. The chain is built from TRBV5-1 and TRBJ1-5; 10 bases map to TRBD1. V lost 3 bases to trimming and J lost 5 bases; unmatched junction nucleotides: 5. The CDR3 has 15 amino acids. Germline loops: CDR1 SGHRS, CDR2 YFSETQ. CDR3 in amino acids: CASSWTGGKDQPQHF. Written as DNA, the CDR3 is TGCGCCAGCAGCTGGACAGGGGGGAAAGATCAGCCCCAGCATTTT.

This clone was counted many times. V gene TRBV4-2 combines with J gene TRBJ2-7; D unresolved. Trimming pared 5 bases from V and 4 bases from J, leaving 6 bases between. The CDR3 has 11 residues. CDR1 and CDR2 from the germline V gene are LGHNA and YNFKEQ. The CDR3 protein is CASSNAYEQYF. CDR3 bases: TGTGCCAGCAGCAACGCTTACGAGCAGTACTTC.

This clone was observed many times. This sequence joins TRBV6-1 and TRBJ2-1, with 13 bases that match TRBD2. V shed 4 bases and J 12 bases; nucleotides not matched to a gene: 12. The germline V gene has CDR1 MNHNS and CDR2 SASEGT. CDR3 size: 16 residues. CDR3 region: CASSVGTSGNYLRQFF. In DNA form, the CDR3 reads TGTGCCAGCAGTGTTGGGACTAGCGGGAATTATTTACGGCAGTTCTTC.

In this sample, this clone turned up many times. The gene calls are TRBV6-1 and TRBJ1-1, with D uncertain. CDR3 length: 16 residues. Germline CDR1 is MNHNS and CDR2 is SASEGT. V lost 2 bases, J lost 0 bases, and 13 bases lay in between. The CDR3 sequence is CASSELHGGLNTEAFF. The CDR3 coding sequence is TGTGCCAGCAGTGAATTGCATGGCGGACTGAACACTGAAGCTTTCTTT.

In regard to this clone: A much larger clone lies a single base off, so this may be a read error. V is TRBV5-1 and J is TRBJ2-3; tentative D call: TRBD2 (6 bases). The CDR3 runs 17 residues. Trimming removed 0 bases at V and 1 base at J, with 15 bases between. Germline CDR1 SGHRS, CDR2 YFSETQ. The CDR3 protein is CASSLVAGWPGTDTQYF. The CDR3 DNA follows: TGCGCCAGCAGCTTGGTGGCGGGATGGCCTGGCACAGATACGCAGTATTTT.

This clone appeared many times. The chain links TRBV19 to TRBJ2-1; 7 bases fit TRBD1. V shed 4 bases, J shed 5 bases, and the junction held 8 bases outside the gene matches. The germline CDR1 and CDR2 sequences are LNHDA and SQIVND (reference sequence). This CDR3 comprises 15 residues. DNA for the CDR3: TGTGCCAGTAGTAGAGGGACAGAGGTTAACAATGAGCAGTTCTTC. Translating it yields CASSRGTEVNNEQFF.

This clone was picked up many times. The chain links TRBV15 to TRBJ2-5; 10 bases fit TRBD1. Germline-derived CDR1 and CDR2 are LNHNV and YYDKDF (reference sequence). The CDR3 has 14 amino acids. Trimming cost V 1 base and J 5 bases; bases outside gene matches: 1. The CDR3 here is CATSRGTGGETQYF. The CDR3 DNA is TGTGCCACCAGCAGAGGGACAGGGGGGGAGACCCAGTACTTC.